This T cell receptor (beta chain) appears in the sequencing data of a study of blood T cell repertoires in COVID-19. Measured with immunoSEQ multiplex PCR; TCRdb has only the in-frame clones, and not every one. In the table there are hundreds of thousands of clones, roughly 87% of which are singletons. Material: PBMCs or T cells enriched from blood (not recorded which). This receptor was taken from a woman younger than 30 with acute COVID-19.

This CDR3 is CASSLGTGGHQPQHF. CDR3 coding DNA: TGTGCCAGCAGCTTGGGGACAGGGGGTCATCAGCCCCAGCATTTT. V is TRBV5-5 and J is TRBJ1-5, with 10 positions matching TRBD1. The germline gives CDR1 SGHKS, CDR2 YYEKEE (reference sequence). The CDR3 runs 15 residues. V lost 0 bases and J lost 5; bases outside the gene matches: 2.